Below are 24 T cell receptor beta chains sequenced from a single sample in a study of OX40 agonist ivuxolimab in advanced cancers. Using immunoSEQ multiplex PCR, the repertoire was profiled, and TCRdb retains in-frame clones only, with some absent. The repertoire holds tens of thousands of clones, about nine tenths seen once, with under 3.5% in the top ten. Sequencing used CD4+ or CD8+ T cells sorted from blood, obtained in a trial of the OX40 agonist ivuxolimab. Receptors were obtained from an adult with an advanced solid tumor such as melanoma, head and neck, liver or kidney cancer.

The chain links TRBV5-1 to TRBJ2-3; D is possibly TRBD1 (5 bases). This CDR3 contains 14 residues. Trimming removed 4 bases from V and 2 bases from J, with 11 bases in between. Germline V gives CDR1 SGHRS, CDR2 YFSETQ. The CDR3 sequence: CASSRADITDTQYF. The CDR3 bases are TGCGCCAGCAGCCGCGCGGACATCACAGATACGCAGTATTTT.

This clone was seen only a few times. The gene calls are TRBV28 and TRBJ1-2; D may be TRBD1 (6 bases). The CDR3 extends over 14 amino acids. The V end was cut by 7 bases, the J end by 2 bases, with 14 bases between. Germline CDR1 is MDHEN and CDR2 is SYDVKM. DNA of the CDR3: TGTGCCAGCACCCCCGGGGGCCCAAACTATGGCTACACCTTC. This codes for CASTPGGPNYGYTF.

This sequence joins TRBV7-6 and TRBJ2-3; a possible D gene is TRBD2 (5 bases). Per germline, CDR1 SGHVS and CDR2 FNYEAQ. The CDR3 has 16 amino acids. The V gene lost 5 bases and the J gene lost 0 bases, with 15 bases spanning the gap. The CDR3 DNA is TGTGCCAGCAGCCCCGCGGGTGGTGTTAGCACAGATACGCAGTATTTT. This sequence encodes CASSPAGGVSTDTQYF. Drawing the rest from reference TRBV7-6 and TRBJ2-3, the complete variable domain is GAGVSQSPRYKVTKRGQDVALRCDPISGHVSLYWYRQALGQGPEFLTYFNYEAQQDKSGLPNDRFSAERPEGSISTLTIQRTEQRDSAMYRCASSPAGGVSTDTQYFGPGTRLTVL.

This rearrangement joins TRBV10-3 to TRBJ2-7; 9 bases map to TRBD1. The CDR3 has 17 amino acids. CDR1 and CDR2 from the germline V gene are ENHRY and SYGVKD. V trimming: 0 bases; J trimming: 3 bases; junction bases outside the gene matches: 9. CDR3 amino acids: CAISESRPTGGNYEQYF. DNA of the CDR3: TGTGCCATCAGTGAGTCTAGACCGACAGGGGGAAACTACGAGCAGTACTTC.

The gene calls are TRBV23-1 and TRBJ2-1; weak D call: TRBD2 (5 bases). TRBV23-1 is flagged as an ORF with uncertain function. CDR3 length: 17 amino acids. V was clipped by 0 bases and J by 3 bases, with 15 bases between them. CDR3 residues: CASSQSSGGPFYNEQFF. The CDR3 DNA sequence: TGCGCCAGCAGTCAATCCTCCGGAGGTCCTTTCTACAATGAGCAGTTCTTC.

The rearrangement links TRBV6-1 to TRBJ1-2; D not resolved. The ends were cut back, 4 bases at V and 4 bases at J, with 10 bases in the middle. This CDR3 is 13 amino acids long. The germline V gene encodes CDR1 MNHNS and CDR2 SASEGT. CDR3 coding DNA: TGTGCCAGCAGTGGGCGGAACTTCTATGGCTACACCTTC. Translating gives CASSGRNFYGYTF.

The rearrangement uses TRBV5-4 and TRBJ1-4, with a possible D match to TRBD1 (5 bases). The V end lost 0 bases, the J end lost 7 bases, and 13 bases lay between the germline ends. CDR1 and CDR2 (germline): SGHNT, YYREEE (reference sequence). CDR3 length equals 15 residues. The CDR3 here is CASSLVGERSEKLFF. The CDR3 bases are TGTGCCAGCAGCTTGGTGGGGGAAAGGAGTGAAAAACTGTTTTTT.

This chain connects TRBV5-1 to TRBJ2-3; 12 bases line up with TRBD2. The germline gives CDR1 SGHRS, CDR2 YFSETQ. V was pared by 4 bases and J by 5 bases, with 5 bases of the junction left unmatched. The CDR3 spans 15 residues. The CDR3 here is CASSASGGGGDTQYF. The CDR3 bases are TGCGCCAGCAGCGCTAGCGGGGGGGGAGGAGATACGCAGTATTTT.

The CDR3 is CASSLAEDLNYGYTF. CDR3 bases: TGCGCCAGCAGCTTGGCTGAGGATTTAAACTATGGCTACACCTTC. The chain employs TRBV5-1 and TRBJ1-2, with D unclear. Looked up from germline, CDR1 is SGHRS and CDR2 is YFSETQ. Trimming took off 0 bases at V and 2 bases at J, with 11 bases between the two ends. This CDR3 contains 15 residues.

A word on this clone: A read error may produce the germline difference seen at one junction end. The chain is built from TRBV28 and TRBJ1-2, with a tentative D call TRBD1 (5 bases). Germline V gene sequence: CDR1 MDHEN, CDR2 SYDVKM. This CDR3 is built from 13 residues. The CDR3 loop is CASSTGTGLTQFF. In DNA, the CDR3 is TGTGCCAGCAGTACGGGGACCGGGCTTACTCAATTCTTC.

The chain is built from TRBV7-6 and TRBJ1-3; D not certain. This CDR3 has 13 amino acids. Germline V CDR1 and CDR2: SGHVS, FNYEAQ. Trimming cost V 5 bases and J 2 bases, with 7 bases left between them. CDR3 loop: CASSAWTGNTIYF. The CDR3 coding sequence is TGTGCCAGCAGCGCATGGACTGGAAACACCATATATTTT.

The V call is TRBV9, the J call TRBJ2-3; 9 bases match TRBD1. With 4 bases clipped from V and 4 bases from J, the junction kept 10 bases outside the gene matches. CDR1 and CDR2 (germline): SGDLS, YYNGEE. This CDR3 contains 16 residues. CDR3 bases: TGTGCCAGCAGCTTCGGGACAGGGTTGGGGGCAGATACGCAGTATTTT. It translates to CASSFGTGLGADTQYF. The full variable domain, rest sourced from reference TRBV9 and TRBJ2-3, is DSGVTQTPKHLITATGQRVTLRCSPRSGDLSVYWYQQSLDQGLQFLIQYYNGEERAKGNILERFSAQQFPDLHSELNLSSLELGDSALYFCASSFGTGLGADTQYFGPGTRLTVL.

The count of this clone is one. The chain uses TRBV5-1 and TRBJ1-2, with D possibly being TRBD1 (5 bases). This CDR3 contains 14 residues. The V end was cut by 2 bases, the J end by 4 bases, with 12 bases between. Per the germline V gene, CDR1 is SGHRS and CDR2 is YFSETQ. The CDR3 region is CASSLWGVGYGYTF. In nucleotides, the CDR3 is TGCGCCAGCAGCTTATGGGGGGTCGGCTATGGCTACACCTTC.

This clone has a single count. V and J are TRBV2 and TRBJ2-7; perhaps TRBD1 as D (8 bases). Germline V CDR1 and CDR2: SNHLY, FYNNEI. The length of the CDR3 is 13 residues. Deletions cut 8 bases from V and 4 bases from J, with 15 bases between. CDR3 sequence: CASDTGGGYEQYF. The CDR3 region has the DNA TGTGCCAGCGATACAGGGGGGGGTTACGAGCAGTACTTC. The full variable domain, completed using reference TRBV2 and TRBJ2-7, is EPEVTQTPSHQVTQMGQEVILRCVPISNHLYFYWYRQILGQKVEFLVSFYNNEISEKSEIFDDQFSVERPDGSNFTLKIRSTKLEDSAMYFCASDTGGGYEQYFGPGTRLTVT.

The J gene is TRBJ2-2, the V gene TRBV5-1; the D gene is possibly TRBD2 (6 bases). In germline, CDR1 is SGHRS, CDR2 YFSETQ. The V end was cut by 2 bases, the J end by 0 bases, with 8 bases between. The CDR3 is made up of 15 amino acids. The CDR3 here is CASSFGGPNTGELFF. The CDR3 nucleotides read TGCGCCAGCAGCTTCGGGGGACCGAACACCGGGGAGCTGTTTTTT.

V usage is TRBV5-4 and J usage is TRBJ1-4; TRBD1 agrees at 7 bases. The CDR3 has 14 residues. The germline V gene has CDR1 SGHNT and CDR2 YYREEE (reference sequence). V shed 3 bases, J shed 4 bases, and the junction held 3 bases outside the gene matches. CDR3 sequence: CASSSGGVNEKLFF. The CDR3 nucleotides are TGTGCCAGCAGCTCAGGGGGGGTTAATGAAAAACTGTTTTTT.

The rearrangement links TRBV7-2 to TRBJ2-1; 11 nucleotides match TRBD1. In germline, CDR1 is SGHTA, CDR2 FQGNSA. The CDR3 is 15 amino acids. V dropped 4 bases and J dropped 3; count of bases not matched to a gene: 2. CDR3: CASSSGTGGYNEQFF. For the CDR3, the DNA is TGTGCCAGCAGCTCCGGGACAGGGGGCTACAATGAGCAGTTCTTC.

The gene calls are TRBV19 and TRBJ1-5; 12 bases fit TRBD1. Trimming cost V 7 bases and J 3 bases; bases outside gene matches: 7. CDR3 length: 16 residues. The germline gives CDR1 LNHDA, CDR2 SQIVND (reference sequence). For the CDR3, the DNA is TGTGCCAGTACTTGGGACAGGGGGCGAGTCAATCAGCCCCAGCATTTT. It translates to CASTWDRGRVNQPQHF.

The chain has TRBV10-3 and TRBJ1-3; 10 nucleotides align to TRBD1. This CDR3 is 17 amino acids long. Germline V gene sequence: CDR1 ENHRY, CDR2 SYGVKD. The trim removed 6 bases at V and 1 base at J, leaving 9 bases unmatched. CDR3 in amino acids: CAIRDRDRGSSGNTIYF. In nucleotides, the CDR3 is TGTGCCATCAGAGACCGGGACAGGGGATCTTCTGGAAACACCATATATTTT.

The chain joins TRBV18 to TRBJ1-2, with D possibly TRBD1 on 6 matching bases. The CDR3 runs 13 residues. The germline V gene has CDR1 KGHSH and CDR2 LQKENI. Trimming pared 6 bases from V and 6 bases from J, leaving 14 bases between. The CDR3 here is CASSPRTDDGYTF. The CDR3 nucleotides are TGTGCCAGCTCGCCCCGGACAGATGATGGCTACACCTTC.

The V gene is TRBV28, the J gene TRBJ1-2; 7 nucleotides match TRBD1. V was pared by 7 bases and J by 7 bases, with 12 bases of the junction left unmatched. The CDR3 has 14 residues. Germline CDR1 and CDR2: MDHEN and SYDVKM. The CDR3 spells CASKTRQGGFGYTF. For the CDR3, the DNA is TGTGCCAGCAAGACCCGACAGGGTGGGTTTGGCTACACCTTC.

This clone was counted a few times. The V and J genes are TRBV7-2 and TRBJ2-7; D possibly corresponds to TRBD1 (7 bases). Germline values: CDR1 SGHTA, CDR2 FQGNSA. The V end lost 5 bases, the J end lost 7 bases, and 21 bases lay between the germline ends. The CDR3 contains 15 residues. The CDR3: CASSPRQGGRGEQYF. Written as DNA, the CDR3 is TGTGCCAGCAGCCCAAGACAGGGTGGGCGGGGTGAGCAGTACTTC.

This chain uses TRBV9 with TRBJ2-3, with TRBD1 matching 10 bases. The germline CDR1 and CDR2 sequences are SGDLS and YYNGEE. J gave up 6 bases and V 4 bases, and 8 bases lay outside the gene matches. The CDR3 is 15 amino acids. In nucleotides, the CDR3 is TGTGCCAGCAGCCCCGAGACAGGGGGCGCTGATACGCAGTATTTT. The encoded protein is CASSPETGGADTQYF.

The genes are TRBV4-2 and TRBJ2-1; 12 bases match TRBD2. The germline gives CDR1 LGHNA, CDR2 YNFKEQ. The V and J ends lost 1 base and 4 bases, in that order; junction bases with no gene match: 5. The CDR3 extends over 17 amino acids. The chain's CDR3 is CASSQGALAGGYNEQFF. The CDR3 DNA follows: TGTGCCAGCAGCCAAGGGGCACTAGCGGGGGGTTACAATGAGCAGTTCTTC.